Listed below are T cell receptor beta chains from one sample, sequenced in a study of shared clonotypes between healthy human individuals. Generated by immunoSEQ multiplex PCR, the TCRdb table keeps only in-frame clones and is missing some. The sample has around 1,900,000 clones, 80% to 95% seen once; the top ten hold under 2%. The sample was naive CD8+ T cells from PBMCs. These receptors were taken from a man aged 18 to 29 in good health. Some clones in this sample may be carry-over from other donors' samples. The CDR3 runs from the conserved cysteine through the conserved F or W. D genes are given only for firm matches. Expanded clones get a size class; other rows say once, few or many, or leave the size out.

clone size,D gene,V gene,J gene,CDR3 protein,CDR3 DNA
once,TRBD1,TRBV19,TRBJ1-2,CASSIPKTGAYGYTF,TGTGCCAGTAGTATCCCGAAGACAGGGGCCTATGGCTACACCTTC
-,-,TRBV14,TRBJ2-7,CASSPGLEQYF,TGTGCCAGCAGCCCAGGACTAGAGCAGTACTTC
-,-,TRBV19,TRBJ1-5,CASTGGNQPQHF,TGTGCTTCGACAGGAGGGAATCAGCCCCAGCATTTT
-,TRBD1,TRBV28,TRBJ2-5,CASSSGQVQETQYF,TGTGCCAGCAGTTCCGGACAGGTTCAAGAGACCCAGTACTTC
-,-,TRBV6-6,TRBJ1-3,CASSYSFGNTIYF,TGTGCCAGCAGTTACTCTTTCGGCAACACCATATATTTT
-,TRBD1,TRBV2,TRBJ2-1,CASSGTGPGNEQFF,TGTGCCAGCAGTGGGACAGGCCCAGGGAATGAGCAGTTCTTC
-,-,TRBV4-1,TRBJ1-1,CASSQELHTEAFF,TGCGCCAGCAGCCAAGAACTCCACACTGAAGCTTTCTTT
-,TRBD2,TRBV11-2,TRBJ2-1,CASSLDPGGGNEQFF,TGTGCCAGCAGCTTAGACCCCGGCGGGGGGAATGAGCAGTTCTTC
-,-,TRBV4-1,TRBJ2-1,CASSQGVGQFF,TGCGCCAGCAGCCAAGGGGTCGGGCAGTTCTTC
once,TRBD1,TRBV9,TRBJ2-7,CASSADGTGSNYEQYF,TGTGCCAGCAGCGCTGATGGGACAGGGAGCAACTACGAGCAGTACTTC